This TCR beta chain was sequenced for a study of cytomegalovirus exposure and HLA in healthy donors (dated 2017 in TCRdb). Regarding the complete study: An earlier analysis of under 600 of the donors reported roughly 300 Gb of sequence data and around 110 million unique TCR beta sequences from 150 million to 200 million T cells. An early release covering over 500 HLA-typed donors comprised about 300 gigabases of sequencing data and around 85 million unique TCR sequences. Of the roughly 400 genotyped donors, 80% to 90% were placed in the genetic ancestry cluster associated with self-reported Caucasian donors. The study was designed to test whether signatures of past pathogen exposure could be identified by cataloging public T cell receptors. The study used immunosequencing to profile the T cell repertoires of under 700 subjects and linked those repertoires to cytomegalovirus serostatus. Besides the first cohort of about 730 subjects, a separate validation cohort made up of roughly 120 different subjects was used. High-throughput TCR immunosequencing, statistical association of individual TCRs with disease status, and machine learning were combined to predict cytomegalovirus infection status. To study patterns of TCR occurrence, a later analysis re-analyzed previously published TCR beta repertoires from 666 donors and added high-resolution HLA genotyping. In the later analysis, no new phenotypic data were used to find candidate immune exposures; instead, reliance was placed on TCR beta sequences and their occurrence across donors. To decide whether each TCR beta V gene segment behaved as functional or pseudogenic, an earlier analysis of some 600 of the donors relied on high-throughput TCR beta sequencing. Donor age, sex, ethnicity and CMV serostatus were compiled alongside the repertoire data. A later genetic analysis used genome-wide SNP genotypes for about 55% of the 666 donors, treating that subset as a discovery cohort. All discovery cohort repertoires had been generated on a single sequencing platform. HLA typing included class I and class II loci at four-digit resolution. The number of donors typed differed by locus, with roughly 620-630 for A, B, C, DRB1 and DQB1, more than 500 for DQA1, 606 for DPA1, and some 450 for DPB1. A handful of DR-DQ haplotypes were treated as single units for association and clustering because of strong linkage in the cohort. Across 300 to 500 genotyped donors of the cohort, an average of approximately 220,000 unique TCR beta nucleotide sequences per donor were sequenced, and about a sixth of those sequences were non-productive.

On this clone itself: Its target antigen remains unknown. No base quality values were provided; no much bigger clone lies one nucleotide off.

The library was made by the immunoSEQ multiplex PCR assay. The multiplex PCR relied on a mix of 60 forward primers for TCR Vbeta segments and 13 reverse primers for TCR Jbeta segments. The CDR3 region of rearranged TCR beta genes was amplified from genomic DNA by a multiplex PCR assay. Amplified TCR beta libraries were sequenced as 87-base-pair reads on the Illumina HiSeq System. Per the original workflow: A later analysis counted 75 million to 100 million unique TCR beta chains across the 666 repertoires, and around 9.9 million of these chains were shared by at least two donors. To remove PCR and sequencing errors, raw reads were error-corrected and collapsed into unique sequences using a nearest-neighbor algorithm that merged closely related sequences. To assign V, D and J gene segments, CDR3 sequences were aligned to IMGT reference sequences. For a sequence to be retained, a match of at least six nucleotides was required to both a V gene segment and a J gene segment. Rearrangements were classified as productive when the CDR3 lacked stop codons and remained in frame with V and J, and all other rearrangements were classified as non-productive. CDR3 was defined according to IMGT convention as the region running from the second conserved V-encoded cysteine to the conserved J-encoded phenylalanine. In an earlier analysis of around 570 of the donors, sequences lacking an unambiguous match to a single V gene segment were excluded. In an earlier analysis of approximately 550 of the donors, V segments were called functional above 56.7% productive rearrangements and were called segregating when the between-donor standard deviation exceeded 5%. To diagnose cytomegalovirus status from the catalog of TCR beta chain sequences, a statistical classification framework was built. A later analysis assigned V and J genes by comparing TCR nucleotide sequences with IMGT/GENE-DB human TR gene sequences. Using the TCRdist pipeline, a later analysis assigned CDR3 sequences along with most-parsimonious VDJ recombination scenarios. In a later analysis, each TCR beta chain was defined by its CDR3 amino acid sequence together with its V-gene family, and reads lacking a unique V-gene family were excluded. As a way to deal with suspected cross-contamination and a sequencing artifact, a later analysis dropped 450 to 600 nucleotide sequences that were highly shared and had low generation probability. In a later analysis, a clonal expansion index for each public chain was calculated from normalized within-repertoire ranks of inferred template counts. In a later analysis, generation probabilities were computed using a VDJ recombination model fitted to out-of-frame rearrangements, and the results were checked against IGoR. Hypergeometric tests were used in a later analysis to score TCR-TCR, TCR-HLA and TCR-CMV co-occurrence, with a repertoire-size bias correction applied to the TCR pairs. To estimate false discovery rates, a later analysis permuted the HLA or CMV assignments 20 times. A later analysis grouped co-occurring TCRs with DBSCAN, adding TCRdist sequence similarity when clustering within HLA-allele-positive subsets. Repertoires with fewer than 30,000 or more than 120,000 public chains, plus five repertoires with anomalous nucleotide sharing, were excluded from co-occurrence clustering. Imported from immuneACCESS, the table was reduced by TCRdb to in-frame sequences with V and J called. These copies leave out some clones; in studies compared against another copy, an unresolved V gene accounts for under half, and the cause of the remainder is not known. That table gives V, J and clone size, and the DNA gave D and trimming. For this sample there are around 150,000 clones; around 73% appear just once. The biggest ten clones account for under 15% of the sample.

The junction shows trimming of 2 bases on V and 2 bases on J, plus 7 bases between the germline ends. The CDR3 holds 13 amino acids from the cysteine to the phenylalanine. CDR3 DNA only is kept here, 39 bases in frame from base 1. The germline V gene (reference sequence) provides CDR1 SGHNT and CDR2 YYREEE. The cohort was made up of 666 healthy bone marrow donors. At the time of sampling, all cohort members were nominally healthy, though unrecorded immune exposures were likely present. Of the 670 or so cohort members, approximately 290 had a positive CMV serostatus and 350 to 450 had a negative one, while no CMV serostatus was recorded for the donor. Each donor provided a peripheral blood sample, and peripheral blood mononuclear cells were used for TCR beta sequencing. The Qiagen DNeasy Blood Extraction Kit was used to extract genomic DNA from the blood cell samples. The full study reports these points: A later analysis associated 16,951 TCR beta sequences with specific HLA alleles at a false discovery rate of 0.05. Immune exposure information for the cohort was limited to CMV serostatus. According to a later analysis, parvovirus B19, influenza, CMV and Epstein-Barr virus appeared linked to several top co-occurrence clusters. Most CMV-associated TCR beta chains appeared to be HLA-restricted in a later analysis, and the HLA associations seemed to be driven largely by CMV exposure. Correlated functional status among segregating V segments might be attributable to linkage disequilibrium, but an unknown experimental factor could not be ruled out. HLA typing was unavailable for some donors at each locus, so association tests used only the typed subset. Because the 87-base-pair reads could not distinguish some IMGT-functional V segments, including TRBV6-2 and TRBV6-3, those segments were excluded. In a later analysis, TCR association rates were found to vary across HLA loci, with the most associated TCRs seen for DRB1 alleles and the fewest for HLA-C alleles. This cohort had only TCR beta chains sequenced, and the lack of alpha or paired-chain data limited which features could be detected. According to the authors, the approach could potentially be generalized to other disease states and immunological phenotypes. In the study, 150 to 200 TCR beta chains were listed as associated with cytomegalovirus. Compared with equally common non-associated chains, HLA-associated TCR beta chains in a later analysis were more clonally expanded and had lower generation probabilities. The presence/absence analyses assumed that sequencing depth was roughly uniform across donors, and that assumption may not be true. When HLA alleles, especially DR and DQ, strongly co-occurred, TCR associations were difficult to assign to individual alleles. According to a later genetic analysis, donors in an Asian-associated ancestry cluster had fewer N-insertions in productive TCRs than the roughly 700-donor mean. In a later genetic analysis, a missense DCLRE1C variant was associated with V-gene and J-gene trimming of TCR beta chains, and the association was replicated in an independent cohort. In an earlier analysis of some 500 of the donors, most TCR beta V segments appeared in productive rearrangements about 87% or about 30% of the time, broadly matching IMGT annotations. In both the original and validation cohorts, the classifier was reported to diagnose cytomegalovirus status with high specificity and sensitivity. A cluster of highly shared sequence variants was judged likely to represent a technical artifact of the sequencing pipeline. Because counts were too low, about 18 rarely observed V segments, including chromosome 9 orphons, were left out of the earlier analysis of over 550 of the donors. Across donors, most TCR sequences were observed very rarely, whereas some public TCRs were present in many individuals. A further reported finding was that TCR beta sequences accurately predicted the HLA-A and HLA-B alleles for most subjects in the first cohort. In vitro tests confirmed that a few of the cytomegalovirus-associated TCR beta chains recognize cytomegalovirus antigens.

The chain joins TRBV5-4 to TRBJ2-5; the D gene is possibly TRBD2, with 6 bases matching. This TCR was recovered from a human donor in good health. Sequenced: PBMCs. The DNA is as follows: TGTGCCAGCAGCTTCGGGGGTCAAGAGACCCAGTACTTC. This encodes CASSFGGQETQYF.